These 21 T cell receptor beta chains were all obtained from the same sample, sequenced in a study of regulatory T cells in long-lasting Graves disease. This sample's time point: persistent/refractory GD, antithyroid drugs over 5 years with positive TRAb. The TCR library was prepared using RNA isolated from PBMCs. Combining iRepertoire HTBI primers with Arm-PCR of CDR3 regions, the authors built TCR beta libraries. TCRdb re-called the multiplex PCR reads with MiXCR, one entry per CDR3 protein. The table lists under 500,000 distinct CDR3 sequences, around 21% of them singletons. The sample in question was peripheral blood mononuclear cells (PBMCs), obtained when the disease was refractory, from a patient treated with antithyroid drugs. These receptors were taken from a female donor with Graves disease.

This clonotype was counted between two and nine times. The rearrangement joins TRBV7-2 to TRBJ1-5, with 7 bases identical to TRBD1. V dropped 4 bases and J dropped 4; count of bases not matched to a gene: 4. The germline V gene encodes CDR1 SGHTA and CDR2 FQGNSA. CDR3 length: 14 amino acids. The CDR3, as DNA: TGTGCCAGCAGCTGGGACAGACTTAATCAGCCCCAGCATTTT. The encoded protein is CASSWDRLNQPQHF.

CDR3: CASSLDKTQYF. The CDR3 nucleotides are TGTGCCAGCAGCTTGGACAAGACCCAGTACTTC. The chain couples TRBV5-6 to TRBJ2-5; D gene ambiguous. V was pared by 0 bases and J by 6 bases, with 3 bases between. There are 11 residues in the CDR3. Germline CDR1 reads SGHDT; CDR2 reads YYEEEE.

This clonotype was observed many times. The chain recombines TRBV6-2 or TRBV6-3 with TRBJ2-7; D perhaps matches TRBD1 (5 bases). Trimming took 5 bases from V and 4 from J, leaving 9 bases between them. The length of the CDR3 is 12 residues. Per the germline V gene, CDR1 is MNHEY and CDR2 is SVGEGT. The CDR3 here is CASSKDSYEQYF. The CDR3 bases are TGTGCCAGCAGTAAAGACAGTTACGAGCAGTACTTC.

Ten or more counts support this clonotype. Here the CDR3 reads CASSIRVVKPQHF. The CDR3 nucleotides read TGTGCCAGCTCGATCAGGGTTGTCAAGCCCCAGCATTTT. J is TRBJ1-5 and V is TRBV28; a possible D gene is TRBD1 (5 bases). Trimming took 8 bases from V and 8 from J, leaving 16 bases between them. The CDR3 is made up of 13 amino acids. Germline lookup yields CDR1 MDHEN and CDR2 SYDVKM.

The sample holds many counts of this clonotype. The CDR3 bases are TGTGCCAGCCGGGAAGGGTCCTACGAGCAGTACTTC. It translates to CASREGSYEQYF. The chain links TRBV6-1 to TRBJ2-7; D might be TRBD2 (5 bases). CDR1 is MNHNS and CDR2 is SASEGT in the germline V gene. The CDR3 covers 12 residues. With 8 bases removed from V and 1 base from J, the gap between germline ends came to 9 bases.

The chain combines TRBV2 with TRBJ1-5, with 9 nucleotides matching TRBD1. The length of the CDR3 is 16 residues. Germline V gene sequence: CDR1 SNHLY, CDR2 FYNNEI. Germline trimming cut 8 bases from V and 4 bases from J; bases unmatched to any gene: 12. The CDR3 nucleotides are TGTGCCAGCGCTGGTACCGGGACAGGGAAAAATCAGCCCCAGCATTTT. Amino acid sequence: CASAGTGTGKNQPQHF.

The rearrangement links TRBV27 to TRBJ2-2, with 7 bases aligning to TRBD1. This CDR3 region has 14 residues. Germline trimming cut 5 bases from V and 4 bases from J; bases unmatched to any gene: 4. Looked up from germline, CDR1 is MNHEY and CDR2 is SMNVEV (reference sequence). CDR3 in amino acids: CASSTGTATGELFF. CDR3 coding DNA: TGTGCCAGCAGTACCGGGACAGCCACCGGGGAGCTGTTTTTT.

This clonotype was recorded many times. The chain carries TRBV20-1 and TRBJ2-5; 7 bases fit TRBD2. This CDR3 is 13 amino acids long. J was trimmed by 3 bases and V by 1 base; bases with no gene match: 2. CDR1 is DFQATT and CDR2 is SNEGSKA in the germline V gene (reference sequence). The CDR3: CSARVRGEETQYF. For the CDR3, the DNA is TGCAGTGCTAGAGTCCGGGGGGAAGAGACCCAGTACTTC.

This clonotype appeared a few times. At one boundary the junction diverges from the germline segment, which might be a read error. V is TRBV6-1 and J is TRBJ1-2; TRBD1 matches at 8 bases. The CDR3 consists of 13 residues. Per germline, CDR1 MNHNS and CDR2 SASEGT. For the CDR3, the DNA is TGTGCCAGCAGGGGACAGGTAGCCTATGGCTGCACCTTC. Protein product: CASRGQVAYGCTF.

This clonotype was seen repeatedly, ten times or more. CDR3: CSARDRDRGRDGYTF. CDR3 bases: TGCAGTGCTAGAGACCGGGACAGGGGGCGCGATGGCTACACCTTC. The J gene is TRBJ1-2, the V gene TRBV20-1; 12 bases agree with TRBD1. The CDR3 has 15 residues. Per germline, CDR1 DFQATT and CDR2 SNEGSKA (reference sequence). After removal of 0 bases from V and 6 bases from J, the junction contained 5 bases not matched to a gene.

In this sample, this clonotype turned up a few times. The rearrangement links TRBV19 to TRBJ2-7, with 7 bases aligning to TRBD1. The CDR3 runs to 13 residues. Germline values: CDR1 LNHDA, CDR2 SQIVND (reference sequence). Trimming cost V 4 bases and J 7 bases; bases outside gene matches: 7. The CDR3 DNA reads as TGTGCCAGTAGTACGGGACAGAGCTGGGAGCAGTACTTC. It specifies CASSTGQSWEQYF.

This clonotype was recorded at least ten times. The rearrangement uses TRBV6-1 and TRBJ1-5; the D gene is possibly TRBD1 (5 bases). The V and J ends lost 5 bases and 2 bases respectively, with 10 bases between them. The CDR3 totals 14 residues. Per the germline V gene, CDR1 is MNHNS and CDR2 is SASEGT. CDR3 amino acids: CASSRRGGNQPQHF. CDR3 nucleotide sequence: TGTGCCAGCAGTCGTCGGGGGGGCAATCAGCCCCAGCATTTT.

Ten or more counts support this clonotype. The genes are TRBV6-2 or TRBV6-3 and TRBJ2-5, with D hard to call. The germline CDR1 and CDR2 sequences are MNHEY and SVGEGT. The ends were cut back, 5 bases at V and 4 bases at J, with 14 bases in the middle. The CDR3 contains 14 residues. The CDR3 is CASSDPRLPETQYF. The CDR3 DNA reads TGTGCCAGCAGTGACCCTAGGTTGCCAGAGACCCAGTACTTC.

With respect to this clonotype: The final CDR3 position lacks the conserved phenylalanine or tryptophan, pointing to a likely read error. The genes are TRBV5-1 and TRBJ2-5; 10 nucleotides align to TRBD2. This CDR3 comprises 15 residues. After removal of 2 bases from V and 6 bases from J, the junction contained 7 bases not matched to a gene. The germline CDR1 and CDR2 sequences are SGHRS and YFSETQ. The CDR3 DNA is TGCGCCAGCAGCTTATCTGCTAGCGGGAGTAAGACCCAGTACTCC. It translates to CASSLSASGSKTQYS.

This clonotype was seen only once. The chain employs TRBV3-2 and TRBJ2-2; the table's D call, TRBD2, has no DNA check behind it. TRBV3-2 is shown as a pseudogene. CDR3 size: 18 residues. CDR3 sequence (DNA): TGTGCCAGCAGCCGTCGTGGAAAGCGGGTATCGAACACCGGGGAGCTGTTTTTT. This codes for CASSRRGKRVSNTGELFF.

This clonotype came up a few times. CDR3 DNA: TGCAGTGCTAGCCCCCTTCAAGGGTCCTACGAGCAGTACTTC. It encodes CSASPLQGSYEQYF. This chain links TRBV20-1 with TRBJ2-7; D not certain. This CDR3 is 14 amino acids long. V lost 3 bases to trimming and J lost 1 base, with 13 bases between them. Per germline, CDR1 DFQATT and CDR2 SNEGSKA (reference sequence).

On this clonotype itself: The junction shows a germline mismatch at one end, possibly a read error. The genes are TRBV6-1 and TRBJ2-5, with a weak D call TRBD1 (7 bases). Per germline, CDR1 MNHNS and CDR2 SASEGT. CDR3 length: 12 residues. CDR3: CTSSPGGETQYF. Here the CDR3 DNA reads TGTACCAGCAGCCCAGGGGGGGAGACCCAGTACTTC.

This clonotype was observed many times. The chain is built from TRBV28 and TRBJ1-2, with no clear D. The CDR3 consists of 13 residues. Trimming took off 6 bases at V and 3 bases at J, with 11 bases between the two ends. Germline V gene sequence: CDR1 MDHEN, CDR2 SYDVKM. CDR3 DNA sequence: TGTGCCAGCAGCTCCGGAGGGTACTATGGCTACACCTTC. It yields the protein CASSSGGYYGYTF.

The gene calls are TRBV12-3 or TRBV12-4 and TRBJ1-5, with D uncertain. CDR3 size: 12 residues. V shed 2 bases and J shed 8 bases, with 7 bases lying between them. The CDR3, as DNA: TGTGCCAGCAGTTTACCTCTGGAGCCCCAGCATTTT. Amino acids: CASSLPLEPQHF.

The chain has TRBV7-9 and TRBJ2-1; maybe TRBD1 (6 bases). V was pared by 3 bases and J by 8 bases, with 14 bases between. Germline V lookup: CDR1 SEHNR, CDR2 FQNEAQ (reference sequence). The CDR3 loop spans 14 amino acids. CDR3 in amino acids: CASSLQTGPDEQFF. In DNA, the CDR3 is TGTGCCAGCAGCTTGCAAACAGGGCCGGATGAGCAGTTCTTC.

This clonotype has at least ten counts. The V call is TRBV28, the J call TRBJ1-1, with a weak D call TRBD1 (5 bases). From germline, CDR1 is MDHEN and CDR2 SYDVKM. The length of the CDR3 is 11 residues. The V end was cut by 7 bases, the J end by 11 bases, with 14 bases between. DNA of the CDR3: TGTGCCAGCACCGACAGCGTTCGGGCTTTCTTT. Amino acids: CASTDSVRAFF.